A single sample gave rise to the 27 T cell receptor beta chains below, sequenced in a study of blood T cells in healthy people across ages. For the second PCR, which ran for 7 to 11 cycles, a sample-barcoded 5' primer and a J-beta primer mix were used. TCRdb reprocessed the 5' RACE reads with MiXCR, giving one entry per CDR3 protein. The sample gives more than 1 million distinct CDR3 sequences, around 45% of which show up once; about 19% is in the top ten. Material: blood. The source is a woman in her sixties or seventies in good health.

The J gene is TRBJ2-5, the V gene TRBV25-1, with D perhaps TRBD1 (6 bases). The J call is uncertain, as TRBJ2-7 better fits the DNA end. The CDR3 runs 11 residues. Germline lookup yields CDR1 MGHDK and CDR2 SYGVNS. The CDR3 loop is CASPRGDEQYF. CDR3 bases: TGTGCCAGCCCCAGGGGCGACGAGCAGTACTTC.

This sequence joins TRBV9 and TRBJ1-1; no clear D. Germline V CDR1 and CDR2: SGDLS, YYNGEE. The CDR3 runs 15 residues. V was trimmed by 0 bases and J by 1 base, leaving 10 bases between them. The CDR3 bases are TGTGCCAGCAGCGTAGAGACGACACCGAACACTGAAGCTTTCTTT. This encodes CASSVETTPNTEAFF.

V gene TRBV9 combines with J gene TRBJ2-5, with 7 bases aligning to TRBD1. V lost 1 base and J lost 3; bases outside the gene matches: 3. CDR3 length: 14 amino acids. Germline loops: CDR1 SGDLS, CDR2 YYNGEE. CDR3 in DNA: TGTGCCAGCAGCGTAATGGGGACAGAAGAGACCCAGTACTTC. This translates into CASSVMGTEETQYF.

This clonotype appeared a few times. This chain uses TRBV30 with TRBJ2-5, with TRBD2 identical over 7 bases. J lost 5 bases, V lost 2 bases, and 5 bases had no gene match. There are 13 residues in the CDR3. Looked up from germline, CDR1 is GTSNPN and CDR2 is SVGIG (reference sequence). CDR3 nucleotides: TGTGCCTGGAGTAGGCGGGAGAGGGAGACCCAGTACTTC. Protein: CAWSRRERETQYF. The whole variable domain, filled in from reference TRBV30 and TRBJ2-5, reads SQTIHQWPATLVQPVGSPLSLECTVEGTSNPNLYWYRQAAGRGLQLLFYSVGIGQISSEVPQNLSASRPQDRQFILSSKKLLLSDSGFYLCAWSRRERETQYFGPGTRLLVL.

In the case of this clonotype: One end of the junction is discordant with germline, which a read error may explain. The V and J genes are TRBV5-1 and TRBJ2-1; 7 bases agree with TRBD2. Germline V gene sequence: CDR1 SGHRS, CDR2 YFSETQ. CDR3 length: 16 residues. CDR3 in DNA: TGCGCCGGCAGCACCCTCCTGGGTGGGCGGGGGAATGAGCAGTTCTTC. Encoded protein: CAGSTLLGGRGNEQFF.

The V call is TRBV20-1, the J call TRBJ2-7; 8 nucleotides agree with TRBD1. V dropped 3 bases and J dropped 2; count of bases not matched to a gene: 6. Germline V gene data show CDR1 as DFQATT and CDR2 as SNEGSKA (reference sequence). The CDR3 runs 14 residues. The CDR3 loop is CSASPGQDAYEQYF. The CDR3 region has the DNA TGCAGTGCTAGCCCGGGACAGGACGCCTACGAGCAGTACTTC.

The rearrangement uses TRBV7-9 and TRBJ2-5, with D possibly being TRBD2 (6 bases). The J call may be mistaken, given a closer DNA end match to TRBJ2-7. The CDR3 spans 17 residues. The germline V gene encodes CDR1 SEHNR and CDR2 FQNEAQ (reference sequence). The CDR3 reads CASSWKSGPTRTYEQYF. CDR3 DNA: TGTGCCAGCAGCTGGAAGTCTGGACCGACTAGGACCTACGAGCAGTACTTC.

The V call is TRBV27, the J call TRBJ1-2, with 9 bases fitting TRBD1. The CDR3 totals 16 residues. Germline V gives CDR1 MNHEY, CDR2 SMNVEV (reference sequence). Germline trimming cut 4 bases from V and 2 bases from J; bases unmatched to any gene: 8. The DNA for the CDR3 is TGTGCCAGCAGTTCCCTCCGGGACAGGGTCAACTATGGCTACACCTTC. This sequence encodes CASSSLRDRVNYGYTF.

V gene TRBV5-1 combines with J gene TRBJ2-5; 10 bases fit TRBD1. Germline V lookup: CDR1 SGHRS, CDR2 YFSETQ. This CDR3 contains 16 residues. Trimming at V came to 1 base and at J to 5 bases, leaving 8 bases not matched to a gene. CDR3 amino acids: CASSLTGTGARETQYF. The CDR3 DNA reads TGCGCCAGCAGCTTGACCGGGACAGGGGCGAGGGAGACCCAGTACTTC.

The chain has TRBV10-2 and TRBJ2-7; D may be TRBD1 (6 bases). There are 12 residues in the CDR3. Trimming took off 4 bases at V and 10 bases at J, with 14 bases between the two ends. Germline V lookup: CDR1 WSHSY, CDR2 SAAADI. CDR3 loop: CASSVTGLGQYF. The CDR3 DNA follows: TGCGCCAGCAGTGTAACAGGGTTGGGACAGTACTTC.

The chain links TRBV9 to TRBJ2-1; D may be TRBD1 (6 bases). The CDR3 spans 15 residues. Germline V gene data show CDR1 as SGDLS and CDR2 as YYNGEE. V shed 1 base and J shed 6 bases, with 14 bases lying between them. CDR3 DNA sequence: TGTGCCAGCAGCGTATCAGGGGCGTGGGGCAATGAGCAGTTCTTC. Its protein is CASSVSGAWGNEQFF.

The chain joins TRBV27 to TRBJ2-4, with 7 bases fitting TRBD1. The CDR3 has 13 residues. Looked up from germline, CDR1 is MNHEY and CDR2 is SMNVEV (reference sequence). V lost 7 bases and J lost 5; bases outside the gene matches: 5. The chain's CDR3 is CASKGQGENIQYF. The CDR3 region has the DNA TGTGCCAGCAAGGGGCAGGGGGAAAACATTCAGTACTTC.

The chain employs TRBV5-4 and TRBJ2-1; D remains ambiguous. In germline, CDR1 is SGHNT, CDR2 YYREEE (reference sequence). V was shortened by 0 bases and J by 0 bases, with 10 bases between the two germline ends. This CDR3 contains 16 residues. CDR3 in amino acids: CASSLVPDSSYNEQFF. CDR3 in DNA: TGTGCCAGCAGCTTGGTTCCGGATAGCTCCTACAATGAGCAGTTCTTC. Based on the CDR3 plus reference TRBV5-4 and TRBJ2-1, the full variable domain is ETGVTQSPTHLIKTRGQQVTLRCSSQSGHNTVSWYQQALGQGPQFIFQYYREEENGRGNFPPRFSGLQFPNYSSELNVNALELDDSALYLCASSLVPDSSYNEQFFGPGTRLTVL.

The V gene is TRBV5-6, the J gene TRBJ2-7; the D call may be TRBD1 or TRBD2 (5 bases each). The germline V gene encodes CDR1 SGHDT and CDR2 YYEEEE. The CDR3 spans 15 residues. The ends were cut back, 4 bases at V and 3 bases at J, with 17 bases in the middle. The CDR3 DNA sequence: TGTGCCAGCAGCCTGGGACCCTCGACGGGCTACGAGCAGTACTTC. Its translation: CASSLGPSTGYEQYF.

This clonotype was detected only once. The rearrangement links TRBV20-1 to TRBJ2-7; D is ambiguous. Germline V lookup: CDR1 DFQATT, CDR2 SNEGSKA (reference sequence). The V gene lost 5 bases and the J gene lost 1 base, with 15 bases spanning the gap. The CDR3 has 14 residues. CDR3 residues: CSAGTGYNSYEQYF. The DNA of the CDR3 is TGCAGTGCTGGAACTGGCTACAATTCCTACGAGCAGTACTTC.

The genes are TRBV9 and TRBJ2-1, with TRBD2 identical over 8 bases. In germline, CDR1 is SGDLS, CDR2 YYNGEE. The trim removed 3 bases at V and 0 bases at J, leaving 5 bases unmatched. The CDR3 consists of 16 residues. As DNA, the CDR3 is TGTGCCAGCAGCGGCATAGCGGGAATCTCCTACAATGAGCAGTTCTTC. It yields the protein CASSGIAGISYNEQFF.

The chain couples TRBV14 to TRBJ1-1; D gene unclear. Between the trimmed V and J ends, which lost 2 bases and 4 bases, there was a span of 8 bases. CDR3 length equals 13 residues. CDR1 and CDR2 from the germline V gene are SGHDN and FVKESK. As DNA, the CDR3 is TGTGCCAGCAGCCAATCTACACGCACTGAAGCTTTCTTT. Protein: CASSQSTRTEAFF. Full variable domain (outside the CDR3, taken from reference TRBV14 and TRBJ1-1): EAGVTQFPSHSVIEKGQTVTLRCDPISGHDNLYWYRRVMGKEIKFLLHFVKESKQDESGMPNNRFLAERTGGTYSTLKVQPAELEDSGVYFCASSQSTRTEAFFGQGTRLTVV.

Note on this clonotype: This sequence may be a read error, since a much larger clone differs from it by one base. The rearrangement uses TRBV25-1 and TRBJ2-7, with 8 bases identical to TRBD2. There are 14 residues in the CDR3. The trim removed 6 bases at V and 7 bases at J, leaving 11 bases unmatched. Per the germline V gene, CDR1 is MGHDK and CDR2 is SYGVNS. The CDR3 bases are TGTGCCAGCAGCCGCGGGGGGCCGTACAATGAGCAGTACTTC. Encoded protein: CASSRGGPYNEQYF.

The chain couples TRBV27 to TRBJ1-2; TRBD1 matches 7 bases. J lost 5 bases, V lost 7 bases, and 13 bases had no gene match. The V gene's germline CDR1 is MNHEY and CDR2 SMNVEV (reference sequence). The CDR3 spans 15 residues. The CDR3 region is CASTPSRGQYYGYTF. CDR3 nucleotide sequence: TGTGCCAGCACCCCATCTCGGGGACAGTATTATGGCTACACCTTC.

V and J are TRBV7-6 and TRBJ2-5; 14 positions match TRBD2. The better agreement between TRBJ2-7 and the DNA end casts doubt on the J call. CDR1 is SGHVS and CDR2 is FNYEAQ in the germline V gene. The CDR3 is made up of 17 amino acids. Here the CDR3 reads CASSLGGTSGSFYEQYF. The CDR3 DNA follows: TGTGCCAGCAGCTTAGGGGGGACTAGCGGGAGCTTCTACGAGCAGTACTTC.

This clonotype was seen only once. A read error may explain this, as a much larger clone is one base away. CDR3 amino acids: CASSLETANDKLFF. Written as DNA, the CDR3 is TGCGCCAGCAGCTTGGAGACAGCAAATGACAAACTGTTTTTT. The V call is TRBV5-1, the J call TRBJ1-4; D is possibly TRBD1 (5 bases). CDR3 length equals 14 residues. Germline assignment: CDR1 SGHRS and CDR2 YFSETQ. Supplemented by reference TRBV5-1 and TRBJ1-4, the full variable domain reads KAGVTQTPRYLIKTRGQQVTLSCSPISGHRSVSWYQQTPGQGLQFLFEYFSETQRNKGNFPGRFSGRQFSNSRSEMNVSTLELGDSALYLCASSLETANDKLFFGSGTQLSVL.

CDR3 protein: CSAAPPGRGQPQHF. The CDR3 coding sequence is TGCAGTGCTGCCCCCCCAGGGCGGGGTCAGCCCCAGCATTTT. The genes are TRBV20-1 and TRBJ1-5, with a possible D match to TRBD1 (5 bases). CDR3 size: 14 residues. The V and J ends lost 5 bases and 6 bases respectively, with 17 bases between them. Germline V lookup: CDR1 DFQATT, CDR2 SNEGSKA (reference sequence).

CDR3 coding DNA: TGCAGTGCTAGGGGGTGGGGGGATTTCATTCAGTACTTC. This sequence encodes CSARGWGDFIQYF. The genes are TRBV20-1 and TRBJ2-4; possible D gene TRBD2, 6 bases. Trimming pared 3 bases from V and 9 bases from J, leaving 15 bases between. CDR1 and CDR2 from the germline V gene are DFQATT and SNEGSKA (reference sequence). There are 13 residues in the CDR3.

This clonotype was observed a handful of times. The rearrangement links TRBV3-1 to TRBJ2-7; D is possibly TRBD2 (6 bases). Germline CDR1 reads LGHDT; CDR2 reads YNNKEL (reference sequence). Trimming shortened V by 1 base and J by 3 bases, and 13 bases separated the two germline ends. This CDR3 comprises 15 residues. This CDR3 reads CASSQVFQEGYEQYF. DNA for the CDR3: TGTGCCAGCAGCCAAGTTTTCCAGGAGGGCTACGAGCAGTACTTC.

The chain recombines TRBV3-1 with TRBJ2-5; D ambiguous. V lost 8 bases and J 0 bases, leaving 16 bases between the germline ends. There are 15 residues in the CDR3. The V gene's germline CDR1 is LGHDT and CDR2 YNNKEL (reference sequence). The CDR3 coding sequence is TGTGCCAGCTCCCAGCCTCCCGGGTACCAAGAGACCCAGTACTTC. Encoded protein: CASSQPPGYQETQYF.

This chain joins TRBV7-6 and TRBJ2-1; D possibly corresponds to TRBD2 (5 bases). Trimming pared 4 bases from V and 5 bases from J, leaving 12 bases between. The germline V gene encodes CDR1 SGHVS and CDR2 FNYEAQ. This CDR3 region has 14 residues. This chain's CDR3 is CASSSPGENNEQFF. CDR3 DNA: TGTGCCAGCAGCTCACCCGGGGAAAACAATGAGCAGTTCTTC.

The chain uses TRBV3-1 and TRBJ2-7; D gene uncertain. The germline V gene encodes CDR1 LGHDT and CDR2 YNNKEL (reference sequence). CDR3 length: 14 amino acids. Trimming cost V 1 base and J 2 bases, with 9 bases left between them. CDR3 region: CASSQVNRTYEQYF. As DNA, the CDR3 is TGTGCCAGCAGCCAAGTTAACAGAACCTACGAGCAGTACTTC.